This T cell receptor beta chain comes out of a study of T cell responses to AZD1222 COVID-19 vaccine. For this clone: What it recognizes is unknown.

Study results and caveats: Among spike-specific TCRs, nearly half reportedly target unmutated variant regions. The donor cohort was predominantly white British with a female majority, and clonal diversity may have been underestimated. Seropositivity was recorded at baseline in only 6 or 7 AZD1222 recipients.

This table comes from immunoSEQ multiplex PCR, and its TCRdb copy is limited to in-frame clones, with some not included. This table has approximately 99,000 clones, 70% to 90% appearing once. Germline assignment: CDR1 LGHNA and CDR2 YSLEER. V lost 4 bases to trimming and J lost 0 bases, with 9 bases between them. The CDR3 sequence is 15 residues long. The chain joins TRBV4-3 to TRBJ1-4, with D tentatively TRBD1 (5 bases). The TCR originated in an adult in good health. The sequencing used peripheral blood, collected on day 0 of AZD1222 vaccination. This CDR3 reads CASSRTGATNEKLFF. The CDR3 DNA follows: TGCGCCAGCAGCCGAACAGGTGCAACTAATGAAAAACTGTTTTTT.